This T cell receptor (beta chain) was profiled in a study of early T cells in non-severe SARS-CoV-2 infection. TCRdb fed the 5' RACE reads into MiXCR, producing one record per CDR3 protein. The table lists about 22,000 distinct CDR3 sequences, approximately 5% of them singletons, with roughly 4.5% in the top ten. This clonotype was detected ten times or more. The CDR3 is made up of 15 amino acids. CDR1 LGHDT and CDR2 YNNKEL come from the germline V gene (reference sequence). Trimming at V came to 1 base and at J to 5 bases, leaving 3 bases not matched to a gene. The clonotype was recovered from an adult who was a healthcare worker with PCR-confirmed SARS-CoV-2 infection or an uninfected control (not recorded which). V is TRBV3-1 and J is TRBJ2-2, with 8 bases aligning to TRBD1. Sequences were obtained from whole blood. In DNA, the CDR3 is TGTGCCAGCAGCCAAGCAGGGACAGGAACCGGGGAGCTGTTTTTT. Its protein product is CASSQAGTGTGELFF.